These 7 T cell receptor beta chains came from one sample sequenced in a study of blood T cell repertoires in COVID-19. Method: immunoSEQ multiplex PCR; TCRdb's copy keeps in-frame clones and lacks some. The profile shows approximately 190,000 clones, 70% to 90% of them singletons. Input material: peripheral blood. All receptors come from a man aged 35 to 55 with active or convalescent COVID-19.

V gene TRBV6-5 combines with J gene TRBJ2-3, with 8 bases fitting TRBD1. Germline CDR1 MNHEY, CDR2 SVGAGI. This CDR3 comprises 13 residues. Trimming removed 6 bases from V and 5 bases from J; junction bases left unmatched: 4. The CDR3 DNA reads TGTGCCAGCAGCTTAGACAGGGGAGATACGCAGTATTTT. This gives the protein CASSLDRGDTQYF.

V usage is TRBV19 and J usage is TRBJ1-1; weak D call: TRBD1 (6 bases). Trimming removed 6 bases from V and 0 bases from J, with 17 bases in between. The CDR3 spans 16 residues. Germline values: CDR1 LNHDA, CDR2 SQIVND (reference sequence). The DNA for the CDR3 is TGTGCCAGTAGGATGAAAACTGGACAGATGAACACTGAAGCTTTCTTT. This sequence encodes CASRMKTGQMNTEAFF.

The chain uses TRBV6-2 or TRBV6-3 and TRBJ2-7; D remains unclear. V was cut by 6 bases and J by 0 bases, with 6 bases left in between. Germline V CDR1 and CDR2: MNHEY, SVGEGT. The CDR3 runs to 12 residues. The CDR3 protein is CASSTSSYEQYF. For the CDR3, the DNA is TGTGCCAGCAGCACCAGCTCCTACGAGCAGTACTTC.

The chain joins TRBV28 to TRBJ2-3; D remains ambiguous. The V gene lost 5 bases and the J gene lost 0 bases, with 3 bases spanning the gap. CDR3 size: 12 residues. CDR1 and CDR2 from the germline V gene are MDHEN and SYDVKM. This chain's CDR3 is CASSPSTDTQYF. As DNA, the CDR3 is TGTGCCAGCAGTCCTAGCACAGATACGCAGTATTTT.

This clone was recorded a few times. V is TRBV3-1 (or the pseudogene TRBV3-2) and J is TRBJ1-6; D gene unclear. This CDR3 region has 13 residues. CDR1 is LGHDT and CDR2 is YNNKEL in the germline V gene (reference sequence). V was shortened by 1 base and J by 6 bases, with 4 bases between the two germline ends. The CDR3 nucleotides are TGTGCCAGCAGCCAAGGAGGTAATTCACCCCTCCACTTT. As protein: CASSQGGNSPLHF.

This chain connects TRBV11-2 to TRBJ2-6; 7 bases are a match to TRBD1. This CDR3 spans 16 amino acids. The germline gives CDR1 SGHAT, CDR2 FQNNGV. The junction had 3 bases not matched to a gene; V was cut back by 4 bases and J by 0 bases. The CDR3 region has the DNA TGTGCCAGCAGCTCACAGGGGAGCTCTGGGGCCAACGTCCTGACTTTC. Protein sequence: CASSSQGSSGANVLTF.

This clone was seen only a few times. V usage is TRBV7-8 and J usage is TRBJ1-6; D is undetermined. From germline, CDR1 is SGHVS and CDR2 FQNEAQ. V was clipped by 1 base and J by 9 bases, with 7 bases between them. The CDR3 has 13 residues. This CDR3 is CASSLGAVSPLHF. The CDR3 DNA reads TGTGCCAGCAGCTTAGGGGCTGTTTCACCCCTCCACTTT.